The 20 T cell receptor beta chains in this list originate from one sample, sequenced in a study of cytomegalovirus exposure and HLA in healthy donors. PCR amplification relied on 60 Vbeta primers (plus 13 Jbeta primers). Assay: immunoSEQ multiplex PCR; the TCRdb copy retains only in-frame clones and omits some. The sample lists 150,000 or so clones, just over 75% occurring once. Sequencing was done on a sample of PBMCs. The receptors were gathered from a man in his forties in good health and CMV-seronegative.

This chain links TRBV28 with TRBJ1-2; 9 bases align to TRBD1. The CDR3 has 12 residues. J was trimmed by 4 bases and V by 7 bases; bases with no gene match: 1. CDR1 and CDR2 (germline): MDHEN, SYDVKM. CDR3 in amino acids: CASKQGAYGYTF. CDR3 sequence (DNA): TGTGCCAGCAAACAGGGGGCCTATGGCTACACCTTC.

The chain combines TRBV10-2 with TRBJ1-5; a possible D gene is TRBD1 (6 bases). V lost 8 bases, J lost 2 bases, and 19 bases lay in between. The CDR3 totals 16 residues. Germline V CDR1 and CDR2: WSHSY, SAAADI. In nucleotides, the CDR3 is TGCGCCAGCCGGATAGAGGGAGGGGGGGGCAATCAGCCCCAGCATTTT. It translates to CASRIEGGGGNQPQHF.

J is TRBJ1-2 and V is TRBV5-1; 7 bases line up with TRBD1. V was pared by 4 bases and J by 5 bases, with 11 bases of the junction left unmatched. Germline values: CDR1 SGHRS, CDR2 YFSETQ. The CDR3 covers 15 residues. DNA of the CDR3: TGCGCCAGCAGCAGAGGGACAGCCAACTTTTATGGCTACACCTTC. Its translation is CASSRGTANFYGYTF.

The chain links TRBV15 to TRBJ1-2; D unresolved. V lost 3 bases and J lost 0, with 8 bases in between. This CDR3 has 14 amino acids. Germline CDR1 is LNHNV and CDR2 is YYDKDF (reference sequence). The CDR3 loop is CATSSDPANYGYTF. CDR3 in DNA: TGTGCCACCAGCAGCGATCCAGCTAACTATGGCTACACCTTC.

The J gene is TRBJ2-3, the V gene TRBV5-1, with D maybe TRBD2 (6 bases). From germline, CDR1 is SGHRS and CDR2 YFSETQ. V lost 3 bases and J 4 bases, leaving 15 bases between the germline ends. The CDR3 has 15 residues. The CDR3 region is CASSYSGRGADTQYF. CDR3 bases: TGCGCCAGCAGCTACAGCGGGCGAGGGGCAGATACGCAGTATTTT.

This clone was found once. One junction end disagrees with the germline gene, perhaps due to a read error. The V gene is TRBV7-9, the J gene TRBJ1-1; D not certain. CDR1 SEHNR and CDR2 FQNEAQ come from the germline V gene (reference sequence). The CDR3 extends over 12 amino acids. For the CDR3, the DNA is TGTTCCAGCAGCACAATGAACACTGAAGCTTTCTTT. Protein sequence: CSSSTMNTEAFF.

This clone turned up a few times. The J gene is TRBJ1-6, the V gene TRBV2, with D possibly TRBD1 on 5 matching bases. CDR3 size: 14 residues. V lost 6 bases to trimming and J lost 5 bases, with 11 bases between them. Germline-derived CDR1 and CDR2 are SNHLY and FYNNEI. As DNA, the CDR3 is TGTGCCAGCAGGGCGGGACGGGATAATTCACCCCTCCACTTT. This codes for CASRAGRDNSPLHF.

The chain is built from TRBV2 and TRBJ1-2; 11 nucleotides match TRBD1. V shed 4 bases, J shed 8 bases, and the junction held 9 bases outside the gene matches. CDR3 size: 15 residues. Germline values: CDR1 SNHLY, CDR2 FYNNEI. The CDR3 region has the DNA TGTGCCAGCAGTGGTGGACAGGGGGCAATGAAGGGCTACACCTTC. It is translated as CASSGGQGAMKGYTF. Together with reference TRBV2 and TRBJ1-2, the CDR3 gives the full variable domain: EPEVTQTPSHQVTQMGQEVILRCVPISNHLYFYWYRQILGQKVEFLVSFYNNEISEKSEIFDDQFSVERPDGSNFTLKIRSTKLEDSAMYFCASSGGQGAMKGYTFGSGTRLTVV.

This clone was counted between two and nine times. The rearrangement joins TRBV7-2 to TRBJ2-3; 16 bases are shared with TRBD2. The ends lost 4 bases at V and 6 bases at J; junction bases unmatched: 7. Germline V lookup: CDR1 SGHTA, CDR2 FQGNSA. The CDR3 covers 17 residues. The CDR3 sequence: CASSSAGLAGGGDTQYF. CDR3 DNA: TGTGCCAGCAGCTCCGCGGGACTAGCGGGAGGGGGGGATACGCAGTATTTT.

The chain has TRBV6-6 and TRBJ2-2; 8 nucleotides match TRBD2. This CDR3 contains 15 residues. The germline gives CDR1 MNHNY, CDR2 SVGAGI (reference sequence). The J segment lost 5 bases and the V segment lost 7 bases, leaving 9 bases of the junction unmatched. CDR3 amino acids: CASIPGTGGTGELFF. As DNA, the CDR3 is TGTGCCAGCATCCCAGGGACGGGAGGGACCGGGGAGCTGTTTTTT.

The chain recombines TRBV28 with TRBJ2-3, with 11 bases identical to TRBD2. Trimming at V came to 6 bases and at J to 2 bases, leaving 4 bases not matched to a gene. Germline V lookup: CDR1 MDHEN, CDR2 SYDVKM. The CDR3 loop spans 15 amino acids. The CDR3 nucleotides read TGTGCCAGCAGCAGACTAGCGGGGCACACAGATACGCAGTATTTT. This translates into CASSRLAGHTDTQYF.

The J gene is TRBJ2-1, the V gene TRBV10-1; 10 positions match TRBD2. The V gene's germline CDR1 is WNHNN and CDR2 SYGVQD (reference sequence). J was trimmed by 10 bases and V by 1 base; bases with no gene match: 4. The CDR3 is 14 amino acids. The CDR3 DNA is TGCGCCAGCAGTGAGTTGGTAGCGGGAGGCGAGCAGTTCTTC. Translating gives CASSELVAGGEQFF.

The chain is built from TRBV7-3 and TRBJ2-6; D perhaps matches TRBD1 (5 bases). Per germline, CDR1 SGHTA and CDR2 FQGTGA. This CDR3 comprises 16 residues. Trimming removed 5 bases from V and 2 bases from J, with 13 bases in between. The CDR3 here is CASSPGPGTGANVLTF. CDR3 coding DNA: TGTGCCAGCAGCCCAGGCCCAGGGACTGGGGCCAACGTCCTGACTTTC.

The chain couples TRBV11-2 to TRBJ1-1, with unresolved D. V lost 2 bases to trimming and J lost 0 bases, with 4 bases between them. The CDR3 consists of 13 residues. Looked up from germline, CDR1 is SGHAT and CDR2 is FQNNGV. The CDR3 protein is CASSLSLNTEAFF. Written as DNA, the CDR3 is TGTGCCAGCAGCTTATCTTTGAACACTGAAGCTTTCTTT.

This sequence joins TRBV9 and TRBJ2-3; 11 positions agree with TRBD1. CDR3 length: 16 residues. J lost 4 bases, V lost 0 bases, and 4 bases had no gene match. Germline CDR1 reads SGDLS; CDR2 reads YYNGEE. In nucleotides, the CDR3 is TGTGCCAGCAGCGTAGGGACAGGGGGCGCGGCAGATACGCAGTATTTT. Its protein is CASSVGTGGAADTQYF.

The CDR3 DNA follows: TGTGCCAGTAGTACGGGGGCAGGGACAGGCGAGCAGTACTTC. Amino acid sequence: CASSTGAGTGEQYF. The V gene is TRBV19, the J gene TRBJ2-7, with TRBD1 matching over 8 bases. The germline CDR1 and CDR2 sequences are LNHDA and SQIVND (reference sequence). With V trimmed by 4 bases and J by 6 bases, 8 bases remained unmatched. This CDR3 contains 14 residues.

The chain links TRBV9 to TRBJ2-1; possible D gene TRBD2, 6 bases. The V and J ends lost 3 bases and 10 bases respectively, with 8 bases between them. There are 11 residues in the CDR3. Germline CDR1 SGDLS, CDR2 YYNGEE. This chain's CDR3 is CASSGGGEQFF. In nucleotides, the CDR3 is TGTGCCAGCAGCGGGGGAGGAGAGCAGTTCTTC.

The J gene is TRBJ1-3, the V gene TRBV5-1, with unresolved D. This CDR3 spans 15 amino acids. Germline lookup yields CDR1 SGHRS and CDR2 YFSETQ. Trimming stripped 3 bases from V and 0 bases from J, with 10 bases between. The CDR3 DNA is TGCGCCAGCAGCTCGAGGGCCGGCTCTGGAAACACCATATATTTT. This gives the protein CASSSRAGSGNTIYF.

This sequence joins TRBV11-3 and TRBJ2-1, with 10 bases identical to TRBD2. From germline, CDR1 is SGHNT and CDR2 YENEEA. V was clipped by 1 base and J by 5 bases; unmatched bases: 5. CDR3 length equals 16 residues. DNA for the CDR3: TGTGCCAGCAGCTTAGCAACTAGCGGGATCAACAATGAGCAGTTCTTC. It translates to CASSLATSGINNEQFF.

V and J are TRBV15 and TRBJ1-4; 7 nucleotides align to TRBD1. Losses at the gene ends were 3 bases for V and 5 bases for J; bases not matched to a gene: 6. CDR1 is LNHNV, CDR2 YYDKDF, per germline (reference sequence). The CDR3 runs to 15 residues. The CDR3 region has the DNA TGTGCCACCAGCAGCAAGGGACAGCTAAATGAAAAACTGTTTTTT. Translation: CATSSKGQLNEKLFF.